These 27 T cell receptor beta chains came from one sample sequenced in a study of shared clonotypes between healthy human individuals. The protocol was immunoSEQ multiplex PCR, while the TCRdb copy is restricted to in-frame clones and leaves out a portion. The data contain 2 million to 3 million clones, roughly 93% of them singletons. Sequencing used naive CD4+ T cells from PBMCs. Regarding subset: CD45RA+ positively selected. The receptors were sampled from a man younger than 35 in good health. Some clones in this sample may be carry-over from other donors' samples.

The V call is TRBV9, the J call TRBJ2-7; 10 nucleotides align to TRBD2. Per germline, CDR1 SGDLS and CDR2 YYNGEE. Unmatched junction bases numbered 10, after V lost 0 bases and J lost 4 bases. The CDR3 length is 17 residues. CDR3 sequence reads: CASSVAPSLAGAYEQYF. Here the CDR3 DNA reads TGTGCCAGCAGCGTAGCCCCTAGCCTAGCGGGGGCTTACGAGCAGTACTTC.

About this clone: At the DNA level, this CDR3 is encoded by other sequences in the same sample as well. CDR3 region: CASSIVGGEKLFF. CDR3 sequence (DNA): TGTGCCAGTAGTATAGTTGGAGGGGAAAAACTGTTTTTT. This chain links TRBV19 with TRBJ1-4; D is unresolved. The CDR3 has 13 amino acids. The V gene lost 1 base and the J gene lost 8 bases, with 8 bases spanning the gap. The germline gives CDR1 LNHDA, CDR2 SQIVND (reference sequence).

The rearrangement links TRBV4-2 to TRBJ2-1; D remains unclear. Germline CDR1 is LGHNA and CDR2 is YNFKEQ. V was pared by 4 bases and J by 0 bases, with 13 bases between. The CDR3 extends over 16 amino acids. DNA of the CDR3: TGTGCCAGCAGCCCCGGGCGCATAAGCTCCTACAATGAGCAGTTCTTC. Protein sequence: CASSPGRISSYNEQFF.

The rearrangement joins TRBV7-2 to TRBJ2-1, with a possible D match to TRBD1 (5 bases). CDR3 length: 16 residues. The germline V gene encodes CDR1 SGHTA and CDR2 FQGNSA. Trimming took 3 bases from V and 7 from J, leaving 19 bases between them. As DNA, the CDR3 is TGTGCCAGCAGCTTGTTTGTGACAGATGAACCTAATGAGCAGTTCTTC. Its translation: CASSLFVTDEPNEQFF. Drawing the rest from reference TRBV7-2 and TRBJ2-1, the complete variable domain is GAGVSQSPSNKVTEKGKDVELRCDPISGHTALYWYRQSLGQGLEFLIYFQGNSAPDKSGLPSDRFSAERTGGSVSTLTIQRTQQEDSAVYLCASSLFVTDEPNEQFFGPGTRLTVL.

This chain joins TRBV29-1 and TRBJ2-6; D possibly uses TRBD1 or TRBD2 (5 bases each). The V end was cut by 6 bases, the J end by 1 base, with 13 bases between. Germline V gives CDR1 SQVTM, CDR2 ANQGSEA. This CDR3 has 15 residues. The DNA of the CDR3 is TGCAGCGTCGGACAAGGGACGTCTGGGGCCAACGTCCTGACTTTC. It yields the protein CSVGQGTSGANVLTF.

To note about this clone: The sample holds other DNA sequences that translate to the same CDR3. The chain employs TRBV9 and TRBJ2-7, with 9 bases matching TRBD2. Germline CDR1 and CDR2: SGDLS and YYNGEE. The V and J ends lost 0 bases and 6 bases, in that order; junction bases with no gene match: 4. The CDR3 spans 14 residues. CDR3 residues: CASSVGLAGSEQYF. The DNA of the CDR3 is TGTGCCAGCAGCGTAGGTCTAGCGGGATCCGAGCAGTACTTC.

This chain connects TRBV5-1 to TRBJ2-5; TRBD1 aligns across 7 bases. This CDR3 contains 16 residues. V trimming: 4 bases; J trimming: 2 bases; junction bases outside the gene matches: 11. The germline CDR1 and CDR2 sequences are SGHRS and YFSETQ. The CDR3 DNA is TGCGCCAGCAGCCCTGGACAGGCCCATTTTCAAGAGACCCAGTACTTC. It codes for CASSPGQAHFQETQYF.

Note on this clone: Additional DNA sequences in this sample encode the identical CDR3. The gene calls are TRBV7-9 and TRBJ2-7, with 7 bases lining up with TRBD2. Germline V gene data show CDR1 as SEHNR and CDR2 as FQNEAQ (reference sequence). Losses at the gene ends were 1 base for V and 0 bases for J; bases not matched to a gene: 3. CDR3 length: 15 amino acids. Written as DNA, the CDR3 is TGTGCCAGCAGCTTAGAGGGCGGGAGCTCCTACGAGCAGTACTTC. Translated: CASSLEGGSSYEQYF.

The chain is built from TRBV27 and TRBJ2-3; no reliable D call. The CDR3 is 15 amino acids. Germline CDR1 is MNHEY and CDR2 is SMNVEV (reference sequence). V shed 1 base and J shed 0 bases, with 8 bases lying between them. The DNA for the CDR3 is TGTGCCAGCAGTTTATGGGGTACTAGCACAGATACGCAGTATTTT. Amino acids: CASSLWGTSTDTQYF.

The CDR3 is CAWSRRSGTGGYEQYF. The DNA of the CDR3 is TGTGCCTGGAGCCGACGCTCCGGGACAGGGGGCTACGAGCAGTACTTC. The V gene is TRBV30, the J gene TRBJ2-7; TRBD1 matches at 11 bases. The CDR3 spans 16 residues. Germline V gives CDR1 GTSNPN, CDR2 SVGIG (reference sequence). The J segment lost 3 bases and the V segment lost 3 bases, leaving 10 bases of the junction unmatched.

This clone appeared once. The rearrangement links TRBV6-4 to TRBJ2-3; 8 bases align to TRBD2. Germline V gives CDR1 MRHNA, CDR2 SNTAGT. With 2 bases clipped from V and 0 bases from J, the junction kept 1 base outside the gene matches. This CDR3 is built from 15 residues. The CDR3 sequence: CASSDPSGSTDTQYF. For the CDR3, the DNA is TGTGCCAGCAGTGACCCTAGCGGGAGCACAGATACGCAGTATTTT.

The chain has TRBV5-1 and TRBJ2-7; the D is unclear. Germline values: CDR1 SGHRS, CDR2 YFSETQ. Trimming took 4 bases from V and 7 from J, leaving 18 bases between them. This CDR3 spans 14 amino acids. The CDR3 sequence: CASSRRGTSDEQYF. The CDR3 coding sequence is TGCGCCAGCAGCCGTCGAGGCACATCTGATGAGCAGTACTTC. Drawing the rest from reference TRBV5-1 and TRBJ2-7, the complete variable domain is KAGVTQTPRYLIKTRGQQVTLSCSPISGHRSVSWYQQTPGQGLQFLFEYFSETQRNKGNFPGRFSGRQFSNSRSEMNVSTLELGDSALYLCASSRRGTSDEQYFGPGTRLTVT.

CDR3 region: CASSFPSGRSSYNEQFF. CDR3 bases: TGCGCCAGCAGCTTTCCTAGCGGGAGAAGCTCCTACAATGAGCAGTTCTTC. The rearrangement uses TRBV5-1 and TRBJ2-1; 10 nucleotides match TRBD2. V trimming: 2 bases; J trimming: 0 bases; junction bases outside the gene matches: 5. Germline CDR1 and CDR2: SGHRS and YFSETQ. The CDR3 spans 17 residues. Drawing the rest from reference TRBV5-1 and TRBJ2-1, the complete variable domain is KAGVTQTPRYLIKTRGQQVTLSCSPISGHRSVSWYQQTPGQGLQFLFEYFSETQRNKGNFPGRFSGRQFSNSRSEMNVSTLELGDSALYLCASSFPSGRSSYNEQFFGPGTRLTVL.

The genes are TRBV6-5 and TRBJ2-5; D may match TRBD1 or TRBD2 (6 bases each). The germline V gene has CDR1 MNHEY and CDR2 SVGAGI. This CDR3 comprises 15 residues. Trimming left V 6 bases short and J 4 bases short, with 18 bases between. The CDR3 DNA sequence: TGTGCCAGCAGCAGCAACCGGGGGCGGCGAGAGACCCAGTACTTC. This gives the protein CASSSNRGRRETQYF.

CDR3 nucleotide sequence: TGTGCCAGCAGCCCAGGACAGGGAACACCCGGGGAGCTGTTTTTT. As protein: CASSPGQGTPGELFF. The chain couples TRBV11-3 to TRBJ2-2; 8 bases line up with TRBD1. The CDR3 contains 15 residues. The J segment lost 6 bases and the V segment lost 5 bases, leaving 8 bases of the junction unmatched. CDR1 and CDR2 from the germline V gene are SGHNT and YENEEA.

The chain uses TRBV4-3 and TRBJ2-7, with 10 positions matching TRBD1. The CDR3 spans 15 residues. Germline loops: CDR1 LGHNA, CDR2 YSLEER. With V trimmed by 1 base and J by 7 bases, 7 bases remained unmatched. This chain's CDR3 is CASSQGTGGGSEQYF. The CDR3 DNA sequence: TGCGCCAGCAGCCAAGGGACAGGGGGAGGGTCGGAGCAGTACTTC.

Concerning this clone itself: Distinct nucleotide sequences in the sample also encode this CDR3. The J gene is TRBJ1-3, the V gene TRBV28; D is undetermined. The CDR3 runs to 13 residues. Germline CDR1 and CDR2: MDHEN and SYDVKM. V was trimmed by 6 bases and J by 4 bases, leaving 10 bases between them. Here the CDR3 DNA reads TGTGCCAGCAGCGGGGATGGGGGAAACACCATATATTTT. Protein product: CASSGDGGNTIYF.

CDR3 nucleotide sequence: TGTGCCAGCAGCCCACTGGACAGGGGAACCTACGAGCAGTACTTC. It is translated as CASSPLDRGTYEQYF. The chain employs TRBV7-6 and TRBJ2-7; 9 bases line up with TRBD1. V dropped 5 bases and J dropped 2; count of bases not matched to a gene: 7. Germline V gene lookup returns CDR1 SGHVS and CDR2 FNYEAQ. The CDR3 has 15 amino acids. Full variable domain (outside the CDR3, taken from reference TRBV7-6 and TRBJ2-7): GAGVSQSPRYKVTKRGQDVALRCDPISGHVSLYWYRQALGQGPEFLTYFNYEAQQDKSGLPNDRFSAERPEGSISTLTIQRTEQRDSAMYRCASSPLDRGTYEQYFGPGTRLTVT.

The V gene is TRBV6-5, the J gene TRBJ2-5; D is ambiguous. The germline V gene has CDR1 MNHEY and CDR2 SVGAGI. Trimming shortened V by 0 bases and J by 2 bases, and 7 bases separated the two germline ends. CDR3 length: 14 amino acids. The CDR3 reads CASSYSFVQETQYF. The CDR3 DNA reads as TGTGCCAGCAGTTACTCGTTCGTACAAGAGACCCAGTACTTC.

The rearrangement joins TRBV19 to TRBJ2-1; the D is unclear. V was trimmed by 6 bases and J by 4 bases, leaving 16 bases between them. CDR1 and CDR2 (germline): LNHDA, SQIVND (reference sequence). The CDR3 runs to 15 residues. The CDR3 protein is CASSPSEWRYNEQFF. CDR3 DNA: TGTGCCAGTAGCCCCTCAGAGTGGAGATACAATGAGCAGTTCTTC.

V usage is TRBV7-6 and J usage is TRBJ1-4; the D is unclear. The CDR3 has 15 amino acids. The ends were cut back, 2 bases at V and 5 bases at J, with 12 bases in the middle. The germline gives CDR1 SGHVS, CDR2 FNYEAQ. The CDR3 here is CASSLTAALNEKLFF. The CDR3 DNA reads TGTGCCAGCAGCTTAACTGCGGCATTGAATGAAAAACTGTTTTTT.

J is TRBJ2-3 and V is TRBV28; no reliable D call. Germline loops: CDR1 MDHEN, CDR2 SYDVKM. The ends were cut back, 6 bases at V and 0 bases at J, with 19 bases in the middle. The CDR3 has 17 amino acids. CDR3: CASSRVDRRRSTDTQYF. CDR3 bases: TGTGCCAGCAGCCGAGTTGATCGTAGACGGAGCACAGATACGCAGTATTTT.

This clone was counted a single time. The rearrangement links TRBV20-1 to TRBJ1-1; D remains ambiguous. Germline CDR1 and CDR2: DFQATT and SNEGSKA (reference sequence). This CDR3 has 11 residues. V lost 2 bases, J lost 7 bases, and 8 bases lay in between. The CDR3 DNA reads TGCAGTGCTAGATGGGAGCTTGAAGCTTTCTTT. Its protein product is CSARWELEAFF.

The chain is built from TRBV2 and TRBJ1-4, with 7 bases lining up with TRBD1. The germline V gene encodes CDR1 SNHLY and CDR2 FYNNEI. The ends lost 6 bases at V and 1 base at J; junction bases unmatched: 8. There are 16 residues in the CDR3. The CDR3: CASRETGSGTNEKLFF. CDR3 sequence (DNA): TGTGCCAGCAGAGAGACAGGGAGTGGAACTAATGAAAAACTGTTTTTT.

The V and J genes are TRBV14 and TRBJ1-2, with 9 bases fitting TRBD1. V trimming: 4 bases; J trimming: 5 bases; junction bases outside the gene matches: 2. This CDR3 spans 13 amino acids. Looked up from germline, CDR1 is SGHDN and CDR2 is FVKESK. In DNA, the CDR3 is TGTGCCAGCAGCCTAGACAGGGGGTATGGCTACACCTTC. Its protein product is CASSLDRGYGYTF.

The gene calls are TRBV7-8 and TRBJ1-3; the D gene is possibly TRBD1 (5 bases). The CDR3 is made up of 12 amino acids. Germline CDR1 is SGHVS and CDR2 is FQNEAQ. The V end was cut by 10 bases, the J end by 1 base, with 8 bases between. In DNA form, the CDR3 reads TGTGCCATCCAGGGATCTGGAAACACCATATATTTT. Its translation: CAIQGSGNTIYF.

The rearrangement links TRBV5-4 to TRBJ1-5; 8 bases agree with TRBD1. Germline V lookup: CDR1 SGHNT, CDR2 YYREEE (reference sequence). CDR3 size: 15 residues. The trim removed 4 bases at V and 4 bases at J, leaving 7 bases unmatched. CDR3: CASSEGGDRNQPQHF. The CDR3 coding sequence is TGTGCCAGCAGCGAAGGGGGGGACAGGAATCAGCCCCAGCATTTT.